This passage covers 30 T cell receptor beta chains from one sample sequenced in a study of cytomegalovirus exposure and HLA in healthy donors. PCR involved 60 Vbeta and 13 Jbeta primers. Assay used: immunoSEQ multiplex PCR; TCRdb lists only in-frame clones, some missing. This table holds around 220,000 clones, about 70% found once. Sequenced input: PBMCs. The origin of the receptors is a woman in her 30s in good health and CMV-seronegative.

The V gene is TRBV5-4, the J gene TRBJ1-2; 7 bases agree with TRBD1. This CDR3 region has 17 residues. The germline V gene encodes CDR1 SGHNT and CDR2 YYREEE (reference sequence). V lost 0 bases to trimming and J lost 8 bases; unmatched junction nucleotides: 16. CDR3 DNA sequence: TGTGCCAGCAGCTTGGAGGCCTCGAGGACAGGCTCTATCGGCTACACCTTC. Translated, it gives CASSLEASRTGSIGYTF.

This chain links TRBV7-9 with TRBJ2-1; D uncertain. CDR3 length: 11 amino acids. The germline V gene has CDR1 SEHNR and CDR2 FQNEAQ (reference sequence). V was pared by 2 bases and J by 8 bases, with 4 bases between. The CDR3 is CASSLLDEQFF. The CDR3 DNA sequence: TGTGCCAGCAGCTTACTCGATGAGCAGTTCTTC.

The CDR3 sequence is CASSYSGGANYGYTF. The CDR3 DNA follows: TGTGCCAGCAGTTACTCTGGGGGCGCCAACTATGGCTACACCTTC. The chain recombines TRBV6-5 with TRBJ1-2; a possible D gene is TRBD1 (6 bases). This CDR3 comprises 15 residues. The germline V gene has CDR1 MNHEY and CDR2 SVGAGI. Trimming cost V 0 bases and J 2 bases, with 10 bases left between them.

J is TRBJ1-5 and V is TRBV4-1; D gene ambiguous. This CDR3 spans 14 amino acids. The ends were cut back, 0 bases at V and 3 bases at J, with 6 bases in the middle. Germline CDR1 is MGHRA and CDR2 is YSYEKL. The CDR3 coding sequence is TGCGCCAGCAGCCAAGACAAATTCAATCAGCCCCAGCATTTT. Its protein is CASSQDKFNQPQHF.

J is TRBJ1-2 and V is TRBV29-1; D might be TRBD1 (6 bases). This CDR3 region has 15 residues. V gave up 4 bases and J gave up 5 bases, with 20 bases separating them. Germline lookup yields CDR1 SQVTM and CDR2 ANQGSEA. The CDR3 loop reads CSVVPRQGKEYGYTF. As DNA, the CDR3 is TGCAGCGTTGTCCCTCGGCAGGGGAAGGAGTATGGCTACACCTTC.

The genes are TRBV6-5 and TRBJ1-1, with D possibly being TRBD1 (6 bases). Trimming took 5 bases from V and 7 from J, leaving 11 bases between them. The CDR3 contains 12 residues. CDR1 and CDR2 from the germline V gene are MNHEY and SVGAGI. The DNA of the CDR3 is TGTGCCAGCAGTACAGGGCGTGTTGAAGCTTTCTTT. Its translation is CASSTGRVEAFF.

This CDR3 is CASSESPGWREQYF. The CDR3 nucleotides read TGTGCCAGCAGTGAATCCCCCGGGTGGCGCGAGCAGTACTTC. The rearrangement joins TRBV25-1 to TRBJ2-7, with unresolved D. The germline CDR1 and CDR2 sequences are MGHDK and SYGVNS. The CDR3 sequence is 14 residues long. V shed 1 base and J shed 6 bases, with 13 bases lying between them.

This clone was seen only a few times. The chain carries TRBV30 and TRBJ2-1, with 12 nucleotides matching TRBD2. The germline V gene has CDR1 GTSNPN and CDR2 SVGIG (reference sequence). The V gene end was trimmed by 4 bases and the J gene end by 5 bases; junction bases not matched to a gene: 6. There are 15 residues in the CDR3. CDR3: CAWTSGRAGDNEQFF. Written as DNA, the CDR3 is TGTGCCTGGACTAGCGGGAGGGCCGGGGACAATGAGCAGTTCTTC.

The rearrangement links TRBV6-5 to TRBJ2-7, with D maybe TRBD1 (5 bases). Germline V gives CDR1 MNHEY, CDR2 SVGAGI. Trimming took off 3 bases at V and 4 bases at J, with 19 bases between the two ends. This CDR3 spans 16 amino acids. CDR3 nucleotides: TGTGCCAGCAGTTATCAGGTGGGGCGAATACCGTACGAGCAGTACTTC. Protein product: CASSYQVGRIPYEQYF.

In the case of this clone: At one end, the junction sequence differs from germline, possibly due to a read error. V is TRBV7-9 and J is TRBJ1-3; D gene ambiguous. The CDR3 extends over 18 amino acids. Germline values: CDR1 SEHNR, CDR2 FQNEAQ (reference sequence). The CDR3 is CSSSLSDGLRISGNTIYF. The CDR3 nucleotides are TGTTCCAGCAGCTTATCCGACGGACTCAGGATCTCTGGAAACACCATATATTTT.

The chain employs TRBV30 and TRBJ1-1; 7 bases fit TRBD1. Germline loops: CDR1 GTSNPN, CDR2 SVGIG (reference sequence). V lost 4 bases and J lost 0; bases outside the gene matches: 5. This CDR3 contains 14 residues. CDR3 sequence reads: CAWTNRGVNTEAFF. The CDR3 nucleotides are TGTGCCTGGACAAACAGGGGAGTGAACACTGAAGCTTTCTTT.

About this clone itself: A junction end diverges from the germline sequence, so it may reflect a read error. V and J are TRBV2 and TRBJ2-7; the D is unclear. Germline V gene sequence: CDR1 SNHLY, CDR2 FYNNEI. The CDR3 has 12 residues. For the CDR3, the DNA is TGTGCCAGAAGTGATAAGTTCTACGAGCCGTACTTC. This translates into CARSDKFYEPYF.

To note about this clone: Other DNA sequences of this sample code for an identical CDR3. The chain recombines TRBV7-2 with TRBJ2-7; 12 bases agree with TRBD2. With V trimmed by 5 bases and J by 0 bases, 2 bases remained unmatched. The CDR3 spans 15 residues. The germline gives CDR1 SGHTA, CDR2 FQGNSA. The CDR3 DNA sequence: TGTGCCAGCAGCCCGACTAGCGGGAGCTCCTACGAGCAGTACTTC. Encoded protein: CASSPTSGSSYEQYF. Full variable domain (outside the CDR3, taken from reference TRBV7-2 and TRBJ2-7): GAGVSQSPSNKVTEKGKDVELRCDPISGHTALYWYRQSLGQGLEFLIYFQGNSAPDKSGLPSDRFSAERTGGSVSTLTIQRTQQEDSAVYLCASSPTSGSSYEQYFGPGTRLTVT.

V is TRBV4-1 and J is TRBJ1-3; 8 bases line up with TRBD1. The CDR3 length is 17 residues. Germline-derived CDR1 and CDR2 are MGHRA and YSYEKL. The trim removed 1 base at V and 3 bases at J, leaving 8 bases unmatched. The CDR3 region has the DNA TGCGCCAGCAGCCAAGGCTCGCAGGGGGCCCGTGGAAACACCATATATTTT. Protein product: CASSQGSQGARGNTIYF.

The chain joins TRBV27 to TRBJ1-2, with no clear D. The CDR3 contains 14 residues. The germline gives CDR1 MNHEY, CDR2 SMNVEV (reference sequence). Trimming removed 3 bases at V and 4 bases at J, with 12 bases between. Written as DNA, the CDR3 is TGTGCCAGCAGTTTTGGGAGTAGGAGCTATGGCTACACCTTC. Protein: CASSFGSRSYGYTF.

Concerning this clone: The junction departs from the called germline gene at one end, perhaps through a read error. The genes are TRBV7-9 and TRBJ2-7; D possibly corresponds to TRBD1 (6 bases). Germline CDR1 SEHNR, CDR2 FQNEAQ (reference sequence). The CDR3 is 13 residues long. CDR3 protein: CSSSVTGTYEQYF. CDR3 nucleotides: TGTTCCAGTTCAGTTACAGGGACCTACGAGCAGTACTTC.

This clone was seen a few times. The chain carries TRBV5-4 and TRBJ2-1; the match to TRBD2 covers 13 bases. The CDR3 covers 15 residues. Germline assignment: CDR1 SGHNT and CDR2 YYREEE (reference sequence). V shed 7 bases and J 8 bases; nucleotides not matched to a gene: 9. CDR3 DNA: TGTGCCAGCTGCACCCGACTAGCGGGAGGAGATGAGCAGTTCTTC. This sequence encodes CASCTRLAGGDEQFF. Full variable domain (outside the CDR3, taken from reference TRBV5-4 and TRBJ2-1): ETGVTQSPTHLIKTRGQQVTLRCSSQSGHNTVSWYQQALGQGPQFIFQYYREEENGRGNFPPRFSGLQFPNYSSELNVNALELDDSALYLCASCTRLAGGDEQFFGPGTRLTVL.

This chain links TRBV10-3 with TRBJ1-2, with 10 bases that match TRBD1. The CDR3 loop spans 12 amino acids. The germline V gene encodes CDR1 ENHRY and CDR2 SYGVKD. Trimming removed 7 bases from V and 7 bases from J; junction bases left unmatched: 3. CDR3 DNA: TGTGCCATCAAAGGGACAGGGGCTGGCTACACCTTC. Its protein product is CAIKGTGAGYTF.

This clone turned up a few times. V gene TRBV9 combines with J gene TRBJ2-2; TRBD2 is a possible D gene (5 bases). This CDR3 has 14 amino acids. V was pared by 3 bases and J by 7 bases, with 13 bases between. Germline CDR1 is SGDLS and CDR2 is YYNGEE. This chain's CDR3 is CASSGSPEDGELFF. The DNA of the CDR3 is TGTGCCAGCAGCGGTTCACCGGAGGACGGGGAGCTGTTTTTT.

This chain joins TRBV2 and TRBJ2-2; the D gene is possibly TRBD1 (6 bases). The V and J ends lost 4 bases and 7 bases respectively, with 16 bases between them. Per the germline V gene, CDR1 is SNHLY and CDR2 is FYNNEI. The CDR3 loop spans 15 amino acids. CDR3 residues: CASSASRQASGELFF. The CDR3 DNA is TGTGCCAGCAGTGCGTCGCGACAGGCAAGCGGGGAGCTGTTTTTT. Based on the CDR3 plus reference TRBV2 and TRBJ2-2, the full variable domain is EPEVTQTPSHQVTQMGQEVILRCVPISNHLYFYWYRQILGQKVEFLVSFYNNEISEKSEIFDDQFSVERPDGSNFTLKIRSTKLEDSAMYFCASSASRQASGELFFGEGSRLTVL.

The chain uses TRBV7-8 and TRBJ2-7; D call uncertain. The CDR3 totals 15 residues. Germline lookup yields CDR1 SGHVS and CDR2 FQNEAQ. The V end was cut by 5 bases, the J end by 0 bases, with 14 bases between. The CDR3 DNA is TGTGCCAGCAGCCCCCGACTCCAAAACTCCTACGAGCAGTACTTC. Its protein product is CASSPRLQNSYEQYF.

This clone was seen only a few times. The CDR3: CASSQGLAVTSTDTQYF. In DNA form, the CDR3 reads TGTGCCAGCAGCCAGGGACTAGCGGTGACTAGCACAGATACGCAGTATTTT. V is TRBV7-3 and J is TRBJ2-3; 11 bases are a match to TRBD2. Looked up from germline, CDR1 is SGHTA and CDR2 is FQGTGA. The CDR3 is 17 residues long. V lost 5 bases, J lost 0 bases, and 7 bases stayed unmatched.

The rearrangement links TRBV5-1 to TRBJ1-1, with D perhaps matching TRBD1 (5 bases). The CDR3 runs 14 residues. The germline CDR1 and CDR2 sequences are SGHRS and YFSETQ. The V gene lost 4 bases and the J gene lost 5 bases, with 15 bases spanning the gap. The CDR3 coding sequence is TGCGCCAGCAGCCCCCAGGGAGGGCGGACTGAAGCTTTCTTT. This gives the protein CASSPQGGRTEAFF.

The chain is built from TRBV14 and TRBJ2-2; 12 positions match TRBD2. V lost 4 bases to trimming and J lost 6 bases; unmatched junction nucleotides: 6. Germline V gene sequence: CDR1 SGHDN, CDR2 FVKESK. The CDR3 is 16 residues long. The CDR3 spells CASSLGLAGRAGELFF. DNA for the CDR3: TGTGCCAGCAGCCTCGGACTAGCGGGAAGGGCCGGGGAGCTGTTTTTT.

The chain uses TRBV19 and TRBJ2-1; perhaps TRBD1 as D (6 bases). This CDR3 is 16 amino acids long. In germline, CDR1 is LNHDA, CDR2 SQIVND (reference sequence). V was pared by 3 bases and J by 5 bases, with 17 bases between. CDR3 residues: CASSIDTGFLDNEQFF. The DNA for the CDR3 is TGTGCCAGTAGTATTGACACAGGGTTTTTAGACAATGAGCAGTTCTTC.

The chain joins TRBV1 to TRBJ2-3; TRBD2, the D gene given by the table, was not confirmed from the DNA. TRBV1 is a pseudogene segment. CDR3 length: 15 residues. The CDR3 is CTSSRTSGKEDTQYF. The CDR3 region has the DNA TGCACCAGCAGCCGGACTAGCGGGAAAGAAGATACGCAGTATTTT.

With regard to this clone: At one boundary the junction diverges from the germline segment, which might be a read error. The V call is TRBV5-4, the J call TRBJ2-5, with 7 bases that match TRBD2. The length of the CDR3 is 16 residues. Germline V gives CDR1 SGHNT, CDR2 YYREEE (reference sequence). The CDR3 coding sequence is TGTGCCAGCAGCTTGGCCATCGGGACTACCCAAAAGACCCAGTACTTC. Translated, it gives CASSLAIGTTQKTQYF.

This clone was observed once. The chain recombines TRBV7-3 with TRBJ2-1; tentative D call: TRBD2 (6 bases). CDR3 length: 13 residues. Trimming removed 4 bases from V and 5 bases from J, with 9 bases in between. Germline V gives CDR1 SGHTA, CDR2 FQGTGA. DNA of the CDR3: TGTGCCAGCAGCTGGGGACTTAACAATGAGCAGTTCTTC. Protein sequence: CASSWGLNNEQFF.

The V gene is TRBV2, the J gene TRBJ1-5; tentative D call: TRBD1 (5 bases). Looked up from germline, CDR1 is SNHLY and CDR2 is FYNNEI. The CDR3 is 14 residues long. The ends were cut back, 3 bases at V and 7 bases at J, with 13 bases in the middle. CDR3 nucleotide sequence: TGTGCCAGCAGTGAGGGCAGGGAGGGCCAGCCCCAGCATTTT. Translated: CASSEGREGQPQHF.

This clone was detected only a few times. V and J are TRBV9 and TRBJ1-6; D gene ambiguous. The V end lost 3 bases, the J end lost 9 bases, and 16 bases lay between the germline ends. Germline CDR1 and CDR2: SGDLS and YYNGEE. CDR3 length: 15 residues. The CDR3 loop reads CASSGPSGEGSPLHF. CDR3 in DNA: TGTGCCAGCAGCGGCCCCTCGGGCGAGGGTTCACCCCTCCACTTT.